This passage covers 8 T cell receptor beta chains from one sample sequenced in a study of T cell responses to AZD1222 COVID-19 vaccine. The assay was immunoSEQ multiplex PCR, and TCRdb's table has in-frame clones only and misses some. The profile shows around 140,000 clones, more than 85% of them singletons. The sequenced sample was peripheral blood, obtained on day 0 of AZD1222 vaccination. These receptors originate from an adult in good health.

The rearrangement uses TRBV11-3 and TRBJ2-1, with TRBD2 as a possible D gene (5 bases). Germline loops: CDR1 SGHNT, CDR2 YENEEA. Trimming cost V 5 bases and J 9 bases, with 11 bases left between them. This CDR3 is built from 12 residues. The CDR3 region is CASSIGVGEQFF. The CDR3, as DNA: TGTGCCAGCAGCATCGGGGTGGGTGAGCAGTTCTTC.

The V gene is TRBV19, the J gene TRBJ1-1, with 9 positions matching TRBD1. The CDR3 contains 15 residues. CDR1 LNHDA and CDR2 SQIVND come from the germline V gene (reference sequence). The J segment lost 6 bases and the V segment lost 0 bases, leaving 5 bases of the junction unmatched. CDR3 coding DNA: TGTGCCAGTAGTATAGACCCGGGACAGGGCTCTGAAGCTTTCTTT. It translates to CASSIDPGQGSEAFF.

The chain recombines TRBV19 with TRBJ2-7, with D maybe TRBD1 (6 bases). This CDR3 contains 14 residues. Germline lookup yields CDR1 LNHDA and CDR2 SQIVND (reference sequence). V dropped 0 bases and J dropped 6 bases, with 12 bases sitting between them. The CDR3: CASSIETGPAEQYF. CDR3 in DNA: TGTGCCAGTAGTATAGAAACAGGGCCCGCCGAGCAGTACTTC.

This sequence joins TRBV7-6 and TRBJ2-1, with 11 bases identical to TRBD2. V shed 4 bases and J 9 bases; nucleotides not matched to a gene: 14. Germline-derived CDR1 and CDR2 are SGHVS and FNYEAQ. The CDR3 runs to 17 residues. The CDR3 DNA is TGTGCCAGCAGCTCACCACTCTATAGCGGGAGGGGTCGTGAGCAGTTCTTC. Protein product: CASSSPLYSGRGREQFF.

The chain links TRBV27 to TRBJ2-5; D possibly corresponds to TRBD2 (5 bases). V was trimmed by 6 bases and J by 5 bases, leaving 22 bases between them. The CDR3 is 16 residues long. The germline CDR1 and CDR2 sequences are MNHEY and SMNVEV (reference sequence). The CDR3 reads CASRMRAAFGAETQYF. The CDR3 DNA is TGTGCCAGCAGGATGAGGGCGGCATTCGGAGCGGAGACCCAGTACTTC.

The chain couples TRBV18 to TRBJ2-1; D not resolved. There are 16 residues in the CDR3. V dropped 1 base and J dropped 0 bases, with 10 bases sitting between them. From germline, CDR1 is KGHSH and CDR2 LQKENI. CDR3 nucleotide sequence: TGTGCCAGCTCACCACTGGCGCCGAGCTCCTACAATGAGCAGTTCTTC. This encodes CASSPLAPSSYNEQFF. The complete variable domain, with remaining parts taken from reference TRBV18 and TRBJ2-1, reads NAGVMQNPRHLVRRRGQEARLRCSPMKGHSHVYWYRQLPEEGLKFMVYLQKENIIDESGMPKERFSAEFPKEGPSILRIQQVVRGDSAAYFCASSPLAPSSYNEQFFGPGTRLTVL.

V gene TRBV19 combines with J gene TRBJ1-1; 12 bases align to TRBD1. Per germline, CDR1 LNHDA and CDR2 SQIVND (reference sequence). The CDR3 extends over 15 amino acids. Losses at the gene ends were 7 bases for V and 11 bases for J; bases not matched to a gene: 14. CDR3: CASNWGDRGQVAAFF. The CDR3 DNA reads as TGTGCCAGTAACTGGGGGGACAGGGGGCAGGTAGCGGCTTTCTTT. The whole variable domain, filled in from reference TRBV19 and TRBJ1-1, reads DGGITQSPKYLFRKEGQNVTLSCEQNLNHDAMYWYRQDPGQGLRLIYYSQIVNDFQKGDIAEGYSVSREKKESFPLTVTSAQKNPTAFYLCASNWGDRGQVAAFFGQGTRLTVV.

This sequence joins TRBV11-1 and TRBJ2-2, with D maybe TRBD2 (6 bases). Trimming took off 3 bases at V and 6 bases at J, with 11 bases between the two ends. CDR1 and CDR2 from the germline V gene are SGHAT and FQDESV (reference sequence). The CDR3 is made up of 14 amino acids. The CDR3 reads CASSLRGRAGELFF. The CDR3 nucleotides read TGTGCCAGCAGCTTGCGGGGAAGAGCCGGGGAGCTGTTTTTT.